This TCR beta chain was identified during a study of shared clonotypes between healthy human individuals. Study-wide points: Naive subsets generally exceeded memory subsets in estimated richness.

Of note for this clone: Antigen unknown.

From germline, CDR1 is GTSNPN and CDR2 SVGIG (reference sequence). Trimming took off 3 bases at V and 9 bases at J, with 20 bases between the two ends. The length of the CDR3 is 14 residues. Sequencing was at deep level. The assay was immunoSEQ multiplex PCR, and TCRdb's table has in-frame clones only and misses some. Among about 980,000 clones listed, 70% to 85% were seen once. This TCR was recovered from a man aged 18-30 years in good health. The chain carries TRBV30 and TRBJ1-1, with D possibly matching TRBD1 (6 bases). Sequencing used memory CD4+ T cells sorted from blood. Subset reported: CD45RA-negative fraction. The CDR3 nucleotides read TGTGCCTGGAGGGATGCCACGGACAGTAGGAAAGCTTTCTTT. Amino acids: CAWRDATDSRKAFF.